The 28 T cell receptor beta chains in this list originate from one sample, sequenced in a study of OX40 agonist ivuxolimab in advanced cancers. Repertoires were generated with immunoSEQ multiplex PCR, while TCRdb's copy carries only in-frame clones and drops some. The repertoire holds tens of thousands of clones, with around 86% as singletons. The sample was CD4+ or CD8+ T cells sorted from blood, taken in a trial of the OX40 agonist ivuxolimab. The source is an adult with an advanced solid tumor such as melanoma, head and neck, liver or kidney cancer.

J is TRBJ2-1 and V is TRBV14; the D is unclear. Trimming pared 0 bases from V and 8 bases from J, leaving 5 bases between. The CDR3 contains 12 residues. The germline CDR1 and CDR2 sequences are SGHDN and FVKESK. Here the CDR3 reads CASSQEIYEQFF. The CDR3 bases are TGTGCCAGCAGCCAAGAGATCTATGAGCAGTTCTTC.

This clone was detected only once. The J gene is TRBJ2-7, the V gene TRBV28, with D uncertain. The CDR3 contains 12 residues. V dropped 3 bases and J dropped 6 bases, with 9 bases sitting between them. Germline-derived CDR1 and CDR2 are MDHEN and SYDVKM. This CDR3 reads CASSFRQSEQYF. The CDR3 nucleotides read TGTGCCAGCAGTTTCCGCCAGTCCGAGCAGTACTTC.

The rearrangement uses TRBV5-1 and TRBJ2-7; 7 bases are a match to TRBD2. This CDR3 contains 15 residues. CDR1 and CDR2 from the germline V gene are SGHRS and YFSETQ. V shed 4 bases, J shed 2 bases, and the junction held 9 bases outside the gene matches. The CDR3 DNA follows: TGCGCCAGCAGCCCCAACGCGGGAGTTGCCTACGAGCAGTACTTC. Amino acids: CASSPNAGVAYEQYF.

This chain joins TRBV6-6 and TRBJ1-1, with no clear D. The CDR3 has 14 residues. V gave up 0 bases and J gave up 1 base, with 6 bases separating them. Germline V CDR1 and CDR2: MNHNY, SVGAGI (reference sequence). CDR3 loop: CASSYSGRNTEAFF. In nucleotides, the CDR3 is TGTGCCAGCAGTTACTCCGGACGGAACACTGAAGCTTTCTTT.

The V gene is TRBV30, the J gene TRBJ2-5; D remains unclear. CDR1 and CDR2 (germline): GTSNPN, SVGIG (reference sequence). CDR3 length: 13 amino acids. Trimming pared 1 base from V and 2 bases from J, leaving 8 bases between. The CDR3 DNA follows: TGTGCCTGGAGTGGGCAGCTTCAAGAGACCCAGTACTTC. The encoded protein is CAWSGQLQETQYF.

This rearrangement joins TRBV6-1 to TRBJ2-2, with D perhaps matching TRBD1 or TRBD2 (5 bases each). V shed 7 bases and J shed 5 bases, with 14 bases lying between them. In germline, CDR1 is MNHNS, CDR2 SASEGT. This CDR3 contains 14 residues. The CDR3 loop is CASILNGGTGELFF. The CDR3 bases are TGTGCCAGCATTTTAAATGGGGGTACCGGGGAGCTGTTTTTT.

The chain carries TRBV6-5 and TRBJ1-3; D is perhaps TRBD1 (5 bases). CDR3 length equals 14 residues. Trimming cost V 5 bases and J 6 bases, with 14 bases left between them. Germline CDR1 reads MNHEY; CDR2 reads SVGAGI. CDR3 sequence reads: CASSPGPRVNTIYF. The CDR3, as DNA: TGTGCCAGCAGTCCGGGACCGCGGGTAAACACCATATATTTT.

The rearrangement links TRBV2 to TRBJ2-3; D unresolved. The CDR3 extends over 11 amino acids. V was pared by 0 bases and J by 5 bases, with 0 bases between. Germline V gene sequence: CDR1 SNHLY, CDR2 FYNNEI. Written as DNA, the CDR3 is TGTGCCAGCAGTGAAGCAGATACGCAGTATTTT. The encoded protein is CASSEADTQYF. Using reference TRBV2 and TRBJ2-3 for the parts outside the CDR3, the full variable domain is EPEVTQTPSHQVTQMGQEVILRCVPISNHLYFYWYRQILGQKVEFLVSFYNNEISEKSEIFDDQFSVERPDGSNFTLKIRSTKLEDSAMYFCASSEADTQYFGPGTRLTVL.

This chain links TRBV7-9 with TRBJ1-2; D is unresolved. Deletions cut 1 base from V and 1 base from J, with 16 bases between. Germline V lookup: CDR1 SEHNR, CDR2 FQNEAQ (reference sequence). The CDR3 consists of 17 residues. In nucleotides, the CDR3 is TGTGCCAGCAGCTTAGAAGCATCCCTGGGGATTAACTATGGCTACACCTTC. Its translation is CASSLEASLGINYGYTF.

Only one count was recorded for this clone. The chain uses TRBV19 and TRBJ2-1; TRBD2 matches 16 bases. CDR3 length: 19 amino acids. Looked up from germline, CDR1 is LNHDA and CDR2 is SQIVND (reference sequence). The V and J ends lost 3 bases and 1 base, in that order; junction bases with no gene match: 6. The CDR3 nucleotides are TGTGCCAGTAGTATTAGGGGACTAGCGGGAGGGGGGTCCTACAATGAGCAGTTCTTC. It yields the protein CASSIRGLAGGGSYNEQFF.

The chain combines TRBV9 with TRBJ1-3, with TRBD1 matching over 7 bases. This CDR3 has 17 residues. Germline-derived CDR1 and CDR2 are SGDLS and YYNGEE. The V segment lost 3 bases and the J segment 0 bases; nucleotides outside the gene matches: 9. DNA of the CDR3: TGTGCCAGCAGCGCCGGGACAGCTGTATTCTCTGGAAACACCATATATTTT. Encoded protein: CASSAGTAVFSGNTIYF.

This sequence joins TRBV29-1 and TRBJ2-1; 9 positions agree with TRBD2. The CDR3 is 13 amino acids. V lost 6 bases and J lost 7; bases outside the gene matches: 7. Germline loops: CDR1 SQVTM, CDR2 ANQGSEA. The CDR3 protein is CSVRAGGRNEQFF. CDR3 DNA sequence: TGCAGCGTCCGAGCGGGAGGTAGAAATGAGCAGTTCTTC.

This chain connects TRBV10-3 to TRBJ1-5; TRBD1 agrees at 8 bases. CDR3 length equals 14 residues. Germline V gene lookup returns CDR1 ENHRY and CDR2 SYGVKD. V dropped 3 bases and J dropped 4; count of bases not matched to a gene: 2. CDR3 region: CAISEDRGNQPQHF. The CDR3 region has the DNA TGTGCCATCAGTGAAGACAGGGGAAATCAGCCCCAGCATTTT.

CDR3 amino acids: CSALRADTQYF. The CDR3 DNA reads as TGCAGTGCTCTCAGGGCCGATACGCAGTATTTT. The V call is TRBV20-1, the J call TRBJ2-3, with D perhaps matching TRBD1 (5 bases). This CDR3 spans 11 amino acids. The V gene's germline CDR1 is DFQATT and CDR2 SNEGSKA (reference sequence). V lost 5 bases to trimming and J lost 6 bases, with 9 bases between them.

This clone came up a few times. CDR3 bases: TGTGCCAGCAGTGAGCTCGGGGATCGAACTGAAGCTTTCTTT. Amino acid sequence: CASSELGDRTEAFF. The chain has TRBV2 and TRBJ1-1; D not resolved. Germline V gives CDR1 SNHLY, CDR2 FYNNEI. CDR3 length equals 14 residues. The V gene lost 3 bases and the J gene lost 5 bases, with 13 bases spanning the gap.

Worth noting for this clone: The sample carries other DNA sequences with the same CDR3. CDR3 nucleotide sequence: TGTGCCAGCAGCTTAGCGGGGGTAGGCACAGATACGCAGTATTTT. Amino acids: CASSLAGVGTDTQYF. The V call is TRBV7-9, the J call TRBJ2-3; D may be TRBD1 or TRBD2 (5 bases each). V was trimmed by 0 bases and J by 1 base, leaving 8 bases between them. There are 15 residues in the CDR3. Germline assignment: CDR1 SEHNR and CDR2 FQNEAQ (reference sequence).

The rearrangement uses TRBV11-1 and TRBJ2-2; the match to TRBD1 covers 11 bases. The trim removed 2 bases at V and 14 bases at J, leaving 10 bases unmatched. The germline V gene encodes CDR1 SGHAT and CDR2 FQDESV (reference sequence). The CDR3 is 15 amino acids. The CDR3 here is CASSLTDRGPRGLFF. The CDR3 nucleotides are TGTGCCAGCAGCTTAACGGACAGGGGGCCCAGAGGTCTGTTTTTT.

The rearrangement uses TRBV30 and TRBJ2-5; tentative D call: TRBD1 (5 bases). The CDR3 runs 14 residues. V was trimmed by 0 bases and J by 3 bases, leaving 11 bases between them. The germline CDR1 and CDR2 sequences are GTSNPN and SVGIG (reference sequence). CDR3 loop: CAWSVSTVKETQYF. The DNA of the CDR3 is TGTGCCTGGAGTGTATCGACAGTAAAAGAGACCCAGTACTTC.

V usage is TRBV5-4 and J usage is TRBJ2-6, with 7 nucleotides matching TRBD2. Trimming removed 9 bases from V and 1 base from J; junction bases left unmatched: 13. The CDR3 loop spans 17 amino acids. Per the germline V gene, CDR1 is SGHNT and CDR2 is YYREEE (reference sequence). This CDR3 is CATTGGGSVSGANVLTF. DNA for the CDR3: TGTGCCACCACGGGGGGTGGGAGTGTATCTGGGGCCAACGTCCTGACTTTC.

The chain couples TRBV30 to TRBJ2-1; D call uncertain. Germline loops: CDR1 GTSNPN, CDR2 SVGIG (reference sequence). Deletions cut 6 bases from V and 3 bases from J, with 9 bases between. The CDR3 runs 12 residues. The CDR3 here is CACGRGYNEQFF. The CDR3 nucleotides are TGTGCCTGTGGGCGCGGCTACAATGAGCAGTTCTTC.

CDR3 nucleotide sequence: TGTGCCAGCAGTTACGATCGGAGACTAGCTATTCGGTTCTTC. Its translation is CASSYDRRLAIRFF. V usage is TRBV6-6 and J usage is TRBJ2-1; TRBD2 agrees at 7 bases. V was pared by 2 bases and J by 15 bases, with 13 bases of the junction left unmatched. CDR3 length: 14 residues. Per germline, CDR1 MNHNY and CDR2 SVGAGI (reference sequence).

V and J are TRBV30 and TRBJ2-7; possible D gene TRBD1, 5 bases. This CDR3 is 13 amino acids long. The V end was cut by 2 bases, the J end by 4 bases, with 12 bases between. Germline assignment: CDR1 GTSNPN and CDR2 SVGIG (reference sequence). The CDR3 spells CAWSRSRVYEQYF. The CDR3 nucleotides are TGTGCCTGGAGTCGGTCCAGGGTTTACGAGCAGTACTTC.

In DNA, the CDR3 is TGTGCCAGCAAGAGGGAGGGGACGAACACTGAAGCTTTCTTT. It codes for CASKREGTNTEAFF. J is TRBJ1-1 and V is TRBV19; possible D gene TRBD1, 5 bases. CDR1 and CDR2 (germline): LNHDA, SQIVND (reference sequence). With 9 bases removed from V and 1 base from J, the gap between germline ends came to 15 bases. This CDR3 comprises 14 residues. Full variable domain (rest looked up from reference TRBV19 and TRBJ1-1): DGGITQSPKYLFRKEGQNVTLSCEQNLNHDAMYWYRQDPGQGLRLIYYSQIVNDFQKGDIAEGYSVSREKKESFPLTVTSAQKNPTAFYLCASKREGTNTEAFFGQGTRLTVV.

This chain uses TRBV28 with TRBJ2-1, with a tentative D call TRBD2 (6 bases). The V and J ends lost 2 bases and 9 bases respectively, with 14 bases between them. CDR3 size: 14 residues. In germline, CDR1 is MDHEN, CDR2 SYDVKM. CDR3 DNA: TGTGCCAGCAGTTTAATCGACCGGGGAGGTGAGCAGTTCTTC. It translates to CASSLIDRGGEQFF.

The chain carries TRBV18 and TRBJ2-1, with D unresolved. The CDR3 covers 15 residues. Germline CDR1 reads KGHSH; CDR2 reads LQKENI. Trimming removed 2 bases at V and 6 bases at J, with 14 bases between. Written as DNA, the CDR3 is TGTGCCAGCTCACCAAGCAGTCGTACGGGCAATGAGCAGTTCTTC. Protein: CASSPSSRTGNEQFF.

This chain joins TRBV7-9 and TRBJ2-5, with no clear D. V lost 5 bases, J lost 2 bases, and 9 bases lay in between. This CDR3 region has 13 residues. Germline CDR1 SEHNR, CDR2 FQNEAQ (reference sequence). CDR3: CASSKPEQETQYF. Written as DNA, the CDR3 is TGTGCCAGCAGCAAGCCGGAACAAGAGACCCAGTACTTC.

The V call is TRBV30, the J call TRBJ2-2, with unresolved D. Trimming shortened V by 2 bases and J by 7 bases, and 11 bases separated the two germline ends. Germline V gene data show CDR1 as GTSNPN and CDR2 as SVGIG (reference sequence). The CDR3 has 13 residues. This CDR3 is CAWSPVLGGELFF. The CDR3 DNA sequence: TGTGCCTGGAGTCCTGTACTGGGCGGGGAGCTGTTTTTT.

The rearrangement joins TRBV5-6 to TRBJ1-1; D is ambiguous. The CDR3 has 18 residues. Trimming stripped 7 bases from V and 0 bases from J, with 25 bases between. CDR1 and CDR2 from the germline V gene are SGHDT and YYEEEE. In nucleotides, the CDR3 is TGTGCCAGCCGAGACCCGTGGGCGACAACATCAATGAACACTGAAGCTTTCTTT. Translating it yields CASRDPWATTSMNTEAFF. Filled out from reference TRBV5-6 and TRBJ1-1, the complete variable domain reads DAGVTQSPTHLIKTRGQQVTLRCSPKSGHDTVSWYQQALGQGPQFIFQYYEEEERQRGNFPDRFSGHQFPNYSSELNVNALLLGDSALYLCASRDPWATTSMNTEAFFGQGTRLTVV.